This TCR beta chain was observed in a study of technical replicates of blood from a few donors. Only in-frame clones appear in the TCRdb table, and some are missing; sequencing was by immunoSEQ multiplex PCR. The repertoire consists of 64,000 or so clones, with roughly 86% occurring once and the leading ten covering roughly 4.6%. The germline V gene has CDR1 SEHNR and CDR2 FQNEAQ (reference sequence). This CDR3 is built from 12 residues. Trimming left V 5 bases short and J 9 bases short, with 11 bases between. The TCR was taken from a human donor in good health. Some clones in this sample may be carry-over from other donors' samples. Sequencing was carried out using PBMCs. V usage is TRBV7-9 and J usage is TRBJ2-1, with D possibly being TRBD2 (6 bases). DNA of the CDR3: TGTGCCAGCAGCGGTTCCGGGGGTGAGCAGTTCTTC. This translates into CASSGSGGEQFF.